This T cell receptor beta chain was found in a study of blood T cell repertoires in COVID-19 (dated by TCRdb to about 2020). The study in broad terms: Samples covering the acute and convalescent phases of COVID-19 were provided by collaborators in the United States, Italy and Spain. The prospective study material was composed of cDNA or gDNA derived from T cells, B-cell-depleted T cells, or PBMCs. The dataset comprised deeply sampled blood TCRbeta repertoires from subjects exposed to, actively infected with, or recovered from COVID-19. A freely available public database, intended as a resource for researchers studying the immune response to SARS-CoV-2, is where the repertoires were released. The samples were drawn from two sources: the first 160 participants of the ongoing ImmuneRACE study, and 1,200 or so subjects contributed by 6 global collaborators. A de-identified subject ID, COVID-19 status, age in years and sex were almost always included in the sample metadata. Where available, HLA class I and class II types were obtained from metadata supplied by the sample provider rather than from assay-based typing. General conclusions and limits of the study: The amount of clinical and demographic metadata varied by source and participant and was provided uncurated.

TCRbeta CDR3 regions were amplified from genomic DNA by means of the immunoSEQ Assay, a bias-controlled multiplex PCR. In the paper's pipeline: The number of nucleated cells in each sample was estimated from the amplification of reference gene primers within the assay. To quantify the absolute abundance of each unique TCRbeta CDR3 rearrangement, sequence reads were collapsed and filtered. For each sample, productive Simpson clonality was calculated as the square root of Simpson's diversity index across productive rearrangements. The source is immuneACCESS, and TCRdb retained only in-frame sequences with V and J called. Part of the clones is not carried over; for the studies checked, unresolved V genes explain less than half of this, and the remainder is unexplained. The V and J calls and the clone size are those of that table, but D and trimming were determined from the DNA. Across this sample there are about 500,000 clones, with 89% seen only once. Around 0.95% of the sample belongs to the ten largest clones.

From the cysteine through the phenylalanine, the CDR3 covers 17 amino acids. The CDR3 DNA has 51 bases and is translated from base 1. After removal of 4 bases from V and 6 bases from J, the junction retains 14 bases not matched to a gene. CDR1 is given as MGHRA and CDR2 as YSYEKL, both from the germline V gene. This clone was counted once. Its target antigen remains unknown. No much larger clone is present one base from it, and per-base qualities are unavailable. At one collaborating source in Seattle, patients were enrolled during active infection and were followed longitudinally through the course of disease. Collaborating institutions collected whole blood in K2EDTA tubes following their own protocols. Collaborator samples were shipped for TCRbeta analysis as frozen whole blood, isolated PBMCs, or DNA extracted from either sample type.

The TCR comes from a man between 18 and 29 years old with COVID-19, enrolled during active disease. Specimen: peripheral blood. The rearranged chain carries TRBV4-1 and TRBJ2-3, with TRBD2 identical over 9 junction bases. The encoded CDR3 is CASSPRSRTSERDTQYF. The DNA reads TGCGCCAGCAGCCCTCGAAGTAGGACTAGCGAAAGGGATACGCAGTATTTT.